The rows below give T cell receptor beta chains drawn from one sample of a study of T cell changes during pregnancy in multiple sclerosis. Produced via immunoSEQ multiplex PCR; TCRdb's table is partial and in-frame only. This table holds approximately 50,000 clones, approximately 90% found once. The sequenced sample was peripheral blood, obtained in the second trimester of pregnancy. The receptors were gathered from a female donor with multiple sclerosis, enrolled in a pregnancy study. CDR3s include the opening cysteine and the closing phenylalanine or tryptophan. The D gene is left open where the match is weak. Only some rows state a clone size, as once, few, many or a class for expanded clones.

CDR3aa | CDR3nt | j_gene | v_gene | abundance | d_gene
CASSLGPYSNTIYF | TGCGCCAGCAGCTTGGGACCTTATAGCAACACCATATATTTT | TRBJ1-3 | TRBV5-1 | - | -
CASSLVLGGYTF | TGTGCCAGCAGCTTGGTTCTTGGCGGCTACACCTTC | TRBJ1-2 | TRBV5-4 | - | -
CASSLYSEQFF | TGTGCCAGCAGTTTATATAGTGAGCAGTTCTTC | TRBJ2-1 | TRBV28 | - | -
CASNEGFYEQFF | TGTGCCAGCAACGAGGGATTTTATGAGCAGTTCTTC | TRBJ2-1 | TRBV28 | - | -
CASSQGTLTNEKLFF | TGTGCCAGCAGCCAGGGGACACTAACTAATGAAAAACTGTTTTTT | TRBJ1-4 | TRBV7-9 | - | -
CASSPKGGLGGELFF | TGTGCCAGCAGTCCGAAGGGGGGGCTGGGCGGGGAGCTGTTTTTT | TRBJ2-2 | TRBV27 | - | -
CASSSRLAGRTYNEQFF | TGTGCCAGCAGTTCAAGACTAGCGGGGAGAACCTACAATGAGCAGTTCTTC | TRBJ2-1 | TRBV28 | - | TRBD2
CASSEVSQPQHF | TGTGCCAGCAGTGAAGTCAGTCAGCCCCAGCATTTT | TRBJ1-5 | TRBV2 | - | -
CASSESIGTLANYGYTF | TGTGCCAGCAGTGAGAGTATAGGGACTTTAGCTAACTATGGCTACACCTTC | TRBJ1-2 | TRBV6-1 | - | -
CASSLPGQGWISEKLFF | TGTGCCAGTAGCCTACCGGGACAGGGTTGGATTTCTGAAAAACTGTTTTTT | TRBJ1-4 | TRBV19 | - | TRBD1
CASSVGQVRSYNSPLHF | TGTGCCAGCAGCGTCGGACAGGTCCGCTCCTATAATTCACCCCTCCACTTT | TRBJ1-6 | TRBV9 | - | TRBD1
CASGTGTEDNYGYTF | TGTGCCAGCGGGACCGGGACAGAGGATAACTATGGCTACACCTTC | TRBJ1-2 | TRBV6-1 | - | TRBD1
CASSGQGLHTEAFF | TGCGCCAGCAGCGGGCAGGGGCTCCACACTGAAGCTTTCTTT | TRBJ1-1 | TRBV5-1 | - | -
CASSFGQGTEAFF | TGTGCCAGCAGCTTCGGACAGGGCACTGAAGCTTTCTTT | TRBJ1-1 | TRBV7-9 | - | TRBD1
CAWTSFGYTGELFF | TGTGCCTGGACCTCCTTTGGCTACACCGGGGAGCTGTTTTTT | TRBJ2-2 | TRBV30 | - | -
CARVYSPTDTQYF | TGTGCCAGGGTTTACTCCCCCACAGATACGCAGTATTTT | TRBJ2-3 | TRBV27 | once | -